These 13 T cell receptor beta chains originate from one sample sequenced in a study of T cells in Graves' hyperthyroidism and ophthalmopathy. Researchers amplified the TCR beta CDR3 regions from RNA transcripts. The HTBI primer set served for first-round RT-PCR of the TCR CDR3. TCRdb used MiXCR to reprocess the multiplex PCR reads, holding one entry per CDR3 protein. The data show a few hundred thousand distinct CDR3 sequences, with 15% seen just once and 30% to 35% held by the top ten. The specimen sequenced was blood. All receptors come from a woman aged 30 to 39 with Graves' hyperthyroidism.

This clonotype was counted ten times or more. The chain combines TRBV20-1 with TRBJ2-4; 7 bases map to TRBD1. Germline CDR1 and CDR2: DFQATT and SNEGSKA (reference sequence). V shed 1 base, J shed 3 bases, and the junction held 3 bases outside the gene matches. This CDR3 contains 14 residues. The CDR3 coding sequence is TGCAGTGCTAGAGGGGCAGGGGGCAAAAACATTCAGTACTTC. Translated: CSARGAGGKNIQYF.

J is TRBJ2-1 and V is TRBV9, with 7 bases that match TRBD1. The CDR3 has 15 amino acids. Germline V gene sequence: CDR1 SGDLS, CDR2 YYNGEE. The junction had 9 bases not matched to a gene; V was cut back by 2 bases and J by 7 bases. The CDR3: CASSVRQGRGNEQFF. The CDR3 bases are TGTGCCAGCAGCGTTAGACAGGGCAGGGGGAATGAGCAGTTCTTC.

In this sample, this clonotype turned up many times. The chain combines TRBV10-3 with TRBJ1-1; D call uncertain. The V gene lost 6 bases and the J gene lost 1 base, with 12 bases spanning the gap. Looked up from germline, CDR1 is ENHRY and CDR2 is SYGVKD. The CDR3 sequence is 14 residues long. This CDR3 reads CAIRTAGRNTEAFF. The CDR3 DNA reads as TGTGCCATCAGAACCGCGGGCAGGAACACTGAAGCTTTCTTT.

This clonotype was seen a handful of times. The V gene is TRBV10-1, the J gene TRBJ2-7; possible D gene TRBD2, 5 bases. Trimming left V 6 bases short and J 2 bases short, with 20 bases between. Germline V gives CDR1 WNHNN, CDR2 SYGVQD (reference sequence). The CDR3 runs 16 residues. CDR3 in DNA: TGCGCCAGCAGGCCCCGGGGTGCAATTGCCACCTACGAGCAGTACTTC. Translated: CASRPRGAIATYEQYF.

A few counts support this clonotype. V and J are TRBV25-1 and TRBJ2-5; 8 nucleotides line up with TRBD1. V lost 7 bases to trimming and J lost 7 bases; unmatched junction nucleotides: 8. Looked up from germline, CDR1 is MGHDK and CDR2 is SYGVNS. This CDR3 contains 13 residues. This chain's CDR3 is CASKATGEGTQYF. The CDR3 DNA reads as TGTGCCAGCAAGGCGACAGGGGAAGGGACCCAGTACTTC.

This clonotype has a single count. This chain uses TRBV5-1 with TRBJ1-2; unclear D gene. Germline values: CDR1 SGHRS, CDR2 YFSETQ. CDR3 length: 9 amino acids. The V end lost 6 bases, the J end lost 8 bases, and 5 bases lay between the germline ends. The CDR3 region has the DNA TGCGCCAGCAACGAGGGCTACACCTTC. This gives the protein CASNEGYTF.

The rearrangement uses TRBV28 and TRBJ2-4; D unresolved. CDR1 and CDR2 from the germline V gene are MDHEN and SYDVKM. Trimming stripped 5 bases from V and 0 bases from J, with 11 bases between. The CDR3 runs 15 residues. CDR3 sequence reads: CASSPSALAKNIQYF. CDR3 DNA sequence: TGTGCCAGCAGTCCATCAGCCTTAGCCAAAAACATTCAGTACTTC.

This clonotype appeared many times. The V and J genes are TRBV20-1 and TRBJ2-7; D perhaps matches TRBD2 (7 bases). This CDR3 has 17 amino acids. The V end lost 6 bases, the J end lost 2 bases, and 26 bases lay between the germline ends. Germline lookup yields CDR1 DFQATT and CDR2 SNEGSKA (reference sequence). The CDR3 loop reads CSATPQGREPITYEQYF. The CDR3 nucleotides are TGCAGTGCCACACCCCAGGGGCGGGAGCCCATAACCTACGAGCAGTACTTC.

This clonotype was recorded at least ten times. The chain carries TRBV29-1 and TRBJ2-6; D uncertain. This CDR3 is built from 14 residues. Per germline, CDR1 SQVTM and CDR2 ANQGSEA. Deletions cut 4 bases from V and 0 bases from J, with 7 bases between. The CDR3 region has the DNA TGCAGCGTTGCCCCCGACTCTGGGGCCAACGTCCTGACTTTC. It encodes CSVAPDSGANVLTF. The variable domain in full, completed from reference TRBV29-1 and TRBJ2-6, reads SAVISQKPSRDICQRGTSLTIQCQVDSQVTMMFWYRQQPGQSLTLIATANQGSEATYESGFVIDKFPISRPNLTFSTLTVSNMSPEDSSIYLCSVAPDSGANVLTFGAGSRLTVL.

This clonotype was seen many times. The chain combines TRBV29-1 with TRBJ2-7; TRBD2 matches 8 bases. The CDR3 spans 13 residues. The germline V gene encodes CDR1 SQVTM and CDR2 ANQGSEA. The V and J ends lost 3 bases and 7 bases, in that order; junction bases with no gene match: 8. This CDR3 reads CSVEKQAGGEQYF. The CDR3, as DNA: TGCAGCGTTGAGAAACAGGCGGGAGGAGAGCAGTACTTC.

V usage is TRBV5-6 and J usage is TRBJ2-5, with 12 bases fitting TRBD1. V lost 2 bases and J lost 4; bases outside the gene matches: 9. The length of the CDR3 is 17 residues. The germline V gene encodes CDR1 SGHDT and CDR2 YYEEEE. Here the CDR3 reads CASSFPGTGGGGETQYF. The CDR3 nucleotides read TGTGCCAGCAGCTTTCCCGGGACAGGGGGCGGCGGAGAGACCCAGTACTTC.

This clonotype was seen more than once but under ten times. The chain couples TRBV6-1 to TRBJ1-5, with a possible D match to TRBD1 (5 bases). The CDR3 sequence is 15 residues long. With 6 bases removed from V and 0 bases from J, the gap between germline ends came to 12 bases. CDR1 and CDR2 (germline): MNHNS, SASEGT. This CDR3 is CASRPGPYSNQPQHF. The CDR3, as DNA: TGTGCCAGCAGACCGGGACCTTATAGCAATCAGCCCCAGCATTTT.

This chain connects TRBV12-3 or TRBV12-4 to TRBJ2-1, with 9 bases aligning to TRBD2. The ends lost 7 bases at V and 6 bases at J; junction bases unmatched: 10. This CDR3 region has 15 residues. In DNA, the CDR3 is TGTGCCAGCAATAAATTAGCGGGAGTCGGCAATGAGCAGTTCTTC. Translating it yields CASNKLAGVGNEQFF.